The source of this T cell receptor (beta chain) is a study of blood T cell repertoires in COVID-19. Turning to the study itself: COVID-19 samples, acute and convalescent, were from the United States, Italy and Spain. Sources were T cells, B-cell-depleted T cells, or PBMCs; the material itself was cDNA or gDNA.

The CDR3 sequence is 13 residues long. Trimming removed 10 bases from V and 2 bases from J; junction bases left unmatched: 7. Germline CDR1 is SGHTA and CDR2 is FQGTGA. Original methodology: Amplification with reference gene primers provided the estimates of nucleated cell counts. Produced via immunoSEQ multiplex PCR; TCRdb's table is partial and in-frame only. For V, J and clone size, that table is used; D and trimming come from the DNA. In the table there are 50,000 or so clones, around four fifths of which are singletons. This clonotype originated in a man between 60 and 70 years old with active COVID-19. The rearrangement uses TRBV7-3 and TRBJ2-7; 8 bases align to TRBD2. Material for sequencing was peripheral blood. The CDR3 bases are TGTGCCATGAGCATAGCGGGACCCTACGAGCAGTACTTC. Translating gives CAMSIAGPYEQYF.